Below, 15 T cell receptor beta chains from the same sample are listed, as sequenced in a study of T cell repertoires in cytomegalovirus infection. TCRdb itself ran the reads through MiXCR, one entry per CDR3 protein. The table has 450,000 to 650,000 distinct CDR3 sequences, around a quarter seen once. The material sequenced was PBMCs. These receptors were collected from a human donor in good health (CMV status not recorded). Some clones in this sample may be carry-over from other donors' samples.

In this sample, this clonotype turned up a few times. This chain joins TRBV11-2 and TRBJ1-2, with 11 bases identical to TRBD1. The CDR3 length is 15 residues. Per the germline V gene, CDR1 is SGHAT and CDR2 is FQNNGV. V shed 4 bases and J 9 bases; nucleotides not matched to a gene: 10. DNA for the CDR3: TGTGCCAGCAGCTCCCAATCGGGGACAGGGGGAAGCTACACCTTC. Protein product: CASSSQSGTGGSYTF.

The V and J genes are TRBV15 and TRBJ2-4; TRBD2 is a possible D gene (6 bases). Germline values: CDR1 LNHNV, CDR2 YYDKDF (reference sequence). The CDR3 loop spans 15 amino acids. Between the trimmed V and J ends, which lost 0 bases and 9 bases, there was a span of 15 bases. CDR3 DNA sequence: TGTGCCACCAGCAGAGATAGGAGGGACGCCGGCATTCAGTACTTC. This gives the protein CATSRDRRDAGIQYF.

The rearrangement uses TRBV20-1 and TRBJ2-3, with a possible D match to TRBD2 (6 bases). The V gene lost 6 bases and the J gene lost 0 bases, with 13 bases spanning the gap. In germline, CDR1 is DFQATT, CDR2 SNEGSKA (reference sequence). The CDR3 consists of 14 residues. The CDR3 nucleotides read TGCAGTGCCTCTCTAGCGTCTAGCACAGATACGCAGTATTTT. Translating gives CSASLASSTDTQYF.

CDR3 loop: CASSPREPGTGELFF. The CDR3 DNA is TGTGCCAGCTCACCAAGGGAGCCTGGAACCGGGGAGCTGTTTTTT. The chain has TRBV18 and TRBJ2-2; maybe TRBD2 (5 bases). Deletions cut 2 bases from V and 5 bases from J, with 12 bases between. CDR3 length: 15 amino acids. CDR1 and CDR2 (germline): KGHSH, LQKENI.

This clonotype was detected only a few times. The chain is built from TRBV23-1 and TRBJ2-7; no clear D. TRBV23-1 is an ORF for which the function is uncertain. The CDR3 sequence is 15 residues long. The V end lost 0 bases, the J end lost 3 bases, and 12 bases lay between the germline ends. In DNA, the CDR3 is TGCGCCAGCAGTCAATCCCACCGGCTGATCTACGAGCAGTACTTC. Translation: CASSQSHRLIYEQYF.

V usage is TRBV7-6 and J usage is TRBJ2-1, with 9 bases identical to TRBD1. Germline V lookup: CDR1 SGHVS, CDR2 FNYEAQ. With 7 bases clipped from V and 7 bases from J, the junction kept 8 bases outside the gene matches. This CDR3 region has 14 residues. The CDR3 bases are TGTGCCAGCACCACAGGGGGCGTTAGGAATGAGCAGTTCTTC. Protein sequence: CASTTGGVRNEQFF. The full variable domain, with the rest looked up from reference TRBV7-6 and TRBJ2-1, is GAGVSQSPRYKVTKRGQDVALRCDPISGHVSLYWYRQALGQGPEFLTYFNYEAQQDKSGLPNDRFSAERPEGSISTLTIQRTEQRDSAMYRCASTTGGVRNEQFFGPGTRLTVL.

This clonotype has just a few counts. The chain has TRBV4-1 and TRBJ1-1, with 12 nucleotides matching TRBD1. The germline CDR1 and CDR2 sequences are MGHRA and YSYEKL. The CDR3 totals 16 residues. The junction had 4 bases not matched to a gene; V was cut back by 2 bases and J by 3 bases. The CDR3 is CASSQLGTGGYTEAFF. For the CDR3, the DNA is TGCGCCAGCAGCCAACTTGGGACAGGGGGCTACACTGAAGCTTTCTTT.

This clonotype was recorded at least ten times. The CDR3 protein is CASSSRTGSSEQFF. CDR3 sequence (DNA): TGTGCCAGCAGCTCCCGGACAGGGTCATCCGAGCAGTTCTTC. The chain carries TRBV7-8 and TRBJ2-1, with 8 bases that match TRBD1. The V segment lost 4 bases and the J segment 10 bases; nucleotides outside the gene matches: 9. The CDR3 spans 14 residues. Per the germline V gene, CDR1 is SGHVS and CDR2 is FQNEAQ.

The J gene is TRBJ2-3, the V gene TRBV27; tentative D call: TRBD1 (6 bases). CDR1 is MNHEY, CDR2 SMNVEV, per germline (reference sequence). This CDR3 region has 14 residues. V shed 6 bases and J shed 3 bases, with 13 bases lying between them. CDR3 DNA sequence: TGTGCCAGCAGCCGAATGGGGGCGACAGATACGCAGTATTTT. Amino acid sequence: CASSRMGATDTQYF.

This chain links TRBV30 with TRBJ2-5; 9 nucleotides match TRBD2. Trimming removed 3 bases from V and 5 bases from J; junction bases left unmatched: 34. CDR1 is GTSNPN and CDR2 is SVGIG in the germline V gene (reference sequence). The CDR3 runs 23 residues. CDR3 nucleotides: TGTGCCTGGAGCGTATGGTGGGACCCCCCGGATAGTGGGCGGGAGGGCCAGCGGGAGACCCAGTACTTC. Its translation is CAWSVWWDPPDSGREGQRETQYF.

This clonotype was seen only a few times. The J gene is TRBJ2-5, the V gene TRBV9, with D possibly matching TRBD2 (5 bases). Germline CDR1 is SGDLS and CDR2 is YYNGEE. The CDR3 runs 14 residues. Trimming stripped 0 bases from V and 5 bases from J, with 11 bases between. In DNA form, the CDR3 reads TGTGCCAGCAGCGTAGGGACTGCCGGCGAGACCCAGTACTTC. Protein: CASSVGTAGETQYF. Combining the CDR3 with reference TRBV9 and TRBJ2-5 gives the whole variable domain DSGVTQTPKHLITATGQRVTLRCSPRSGDLSVYWYQQSLDQGLQFLIQYYNGEERAKGNILERFSAQQFPDLHSELNLSSLELGDSALYFCASSVGTAGETQYFGPGTRLLVL.

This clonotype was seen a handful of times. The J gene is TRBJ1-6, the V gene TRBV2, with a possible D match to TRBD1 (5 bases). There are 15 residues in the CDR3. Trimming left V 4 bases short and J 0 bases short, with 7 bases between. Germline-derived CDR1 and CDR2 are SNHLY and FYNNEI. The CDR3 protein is CASSAGTSYNSPLHF. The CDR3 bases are TGTGCCAGCAGTGCAGGGACCTCCTATAATTCACCCCTCCACTTT.

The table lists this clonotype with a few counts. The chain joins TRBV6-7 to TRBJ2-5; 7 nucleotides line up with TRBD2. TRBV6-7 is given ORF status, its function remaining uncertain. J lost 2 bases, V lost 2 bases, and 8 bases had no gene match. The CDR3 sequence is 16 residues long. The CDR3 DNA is TGTGCCAGCAGTTACGATCCCCCGGGAGGACAAGAGACCCAGTACTTC. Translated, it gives CASSYDPPGGQETQYF.

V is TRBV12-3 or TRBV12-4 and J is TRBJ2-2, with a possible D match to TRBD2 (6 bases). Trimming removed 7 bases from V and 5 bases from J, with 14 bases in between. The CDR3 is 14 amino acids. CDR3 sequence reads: CASMAGRRTGELFF. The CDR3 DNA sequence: TGTGCCAGCATGGCGGGGCGTCGGACCGGGGAGCTGTTTTTT.

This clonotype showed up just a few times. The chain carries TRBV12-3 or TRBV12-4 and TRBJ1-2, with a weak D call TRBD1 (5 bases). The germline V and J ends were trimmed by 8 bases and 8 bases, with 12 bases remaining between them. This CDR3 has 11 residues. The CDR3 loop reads CASGTGNGYTF. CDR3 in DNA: TGTGCCAGCGGGACTGGGAACGGCTACACCTTC.